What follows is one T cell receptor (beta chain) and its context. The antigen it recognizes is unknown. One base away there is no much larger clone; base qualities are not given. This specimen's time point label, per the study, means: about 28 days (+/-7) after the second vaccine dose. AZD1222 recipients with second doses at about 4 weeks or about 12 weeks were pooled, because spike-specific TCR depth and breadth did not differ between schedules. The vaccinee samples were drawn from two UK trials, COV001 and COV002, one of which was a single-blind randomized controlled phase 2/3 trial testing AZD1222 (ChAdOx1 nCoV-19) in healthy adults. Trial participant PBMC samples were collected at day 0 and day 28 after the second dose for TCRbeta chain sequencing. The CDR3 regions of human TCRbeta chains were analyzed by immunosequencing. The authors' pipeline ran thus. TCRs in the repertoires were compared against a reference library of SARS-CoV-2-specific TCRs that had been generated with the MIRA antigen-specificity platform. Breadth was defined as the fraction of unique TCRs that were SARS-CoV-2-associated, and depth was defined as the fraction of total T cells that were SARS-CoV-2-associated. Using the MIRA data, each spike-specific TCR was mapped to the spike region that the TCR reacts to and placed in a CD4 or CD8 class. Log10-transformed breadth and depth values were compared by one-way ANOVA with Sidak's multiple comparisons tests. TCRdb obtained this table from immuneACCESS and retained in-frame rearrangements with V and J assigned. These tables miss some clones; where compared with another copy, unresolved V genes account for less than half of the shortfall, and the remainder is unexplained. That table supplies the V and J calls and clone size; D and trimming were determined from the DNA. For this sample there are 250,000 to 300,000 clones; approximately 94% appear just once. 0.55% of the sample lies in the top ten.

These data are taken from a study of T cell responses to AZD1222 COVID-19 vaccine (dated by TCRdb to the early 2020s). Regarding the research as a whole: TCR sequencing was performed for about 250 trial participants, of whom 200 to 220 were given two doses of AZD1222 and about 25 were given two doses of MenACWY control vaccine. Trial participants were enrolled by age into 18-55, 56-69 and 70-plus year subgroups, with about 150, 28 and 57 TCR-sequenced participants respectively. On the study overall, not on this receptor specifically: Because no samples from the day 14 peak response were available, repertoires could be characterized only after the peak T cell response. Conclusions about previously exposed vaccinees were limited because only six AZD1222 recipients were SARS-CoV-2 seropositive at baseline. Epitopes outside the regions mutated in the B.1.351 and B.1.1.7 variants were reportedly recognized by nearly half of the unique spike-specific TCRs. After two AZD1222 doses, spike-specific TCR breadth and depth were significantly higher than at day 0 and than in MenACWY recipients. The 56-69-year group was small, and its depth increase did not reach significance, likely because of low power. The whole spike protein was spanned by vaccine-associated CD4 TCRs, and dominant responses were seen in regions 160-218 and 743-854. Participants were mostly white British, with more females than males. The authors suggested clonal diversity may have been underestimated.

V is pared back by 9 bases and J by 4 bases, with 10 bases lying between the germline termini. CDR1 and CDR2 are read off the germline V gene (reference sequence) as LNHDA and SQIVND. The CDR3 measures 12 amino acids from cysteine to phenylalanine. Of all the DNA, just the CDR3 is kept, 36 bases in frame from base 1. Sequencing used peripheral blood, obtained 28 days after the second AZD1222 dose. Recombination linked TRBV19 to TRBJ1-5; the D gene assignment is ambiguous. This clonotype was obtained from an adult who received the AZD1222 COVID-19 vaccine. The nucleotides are TGTGCCAGCGCGGACTGGAATCAGCCCCAGCATTTT. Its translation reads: CASADWNQPQHF.